This T cell receptor (beta chain) derives from a study of cytomegalovirus exposure and HLA in healthy donors. The V gene lost 6 bases and the J gene lost 0 bases, with 9 bases spanning the gap. The CDR3 is made up of 14 amino acids. Germline loops: CDR1 MNHNY, CDR2 SVGAGI (reference sequence). PCR used 60 Vbeta primers and 13 Jbeta primers. Here immunoSEQ multiplex PCR was the method, and the copy in TCRdb shows in-frame clones only, minus some. The sample holds nearly 110,000 clones, approximately 79% seen once. This clone was counted a few times. The genes are TRBV6-6 and TRBJ1-5; the D is unclear. This TCR derives from a woman in her 40s in good health and CMV-seropositive. The specimen sequenced was PBMCs. The CDR3 sequence: CASSLDHSNQPQHF. As DNA, the CDR3 is TGTGCCAGCAGCCTAGACCATAGCAATCAGCCCCAGCATTTT.